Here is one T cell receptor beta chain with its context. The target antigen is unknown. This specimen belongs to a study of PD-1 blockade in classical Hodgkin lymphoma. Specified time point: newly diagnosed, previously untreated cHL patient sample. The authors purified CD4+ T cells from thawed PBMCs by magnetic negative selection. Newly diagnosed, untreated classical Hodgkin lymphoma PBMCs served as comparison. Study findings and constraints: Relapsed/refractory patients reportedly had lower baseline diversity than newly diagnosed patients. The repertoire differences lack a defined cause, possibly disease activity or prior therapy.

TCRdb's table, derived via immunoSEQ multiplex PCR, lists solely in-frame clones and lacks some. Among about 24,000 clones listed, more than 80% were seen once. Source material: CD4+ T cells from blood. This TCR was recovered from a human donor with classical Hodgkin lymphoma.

The CDR3 coding sequence is TGTGCCAGCAGAGATACTAGCGGGGCGTACAATGAGCAGTTCTTC. The encoded protein is CASRDTSGAYNEQFF. The rearrangement links TRBV28 to TRBJ2-1, with 10 positions matching TRBD2. Germline V gives CDR1 MDHEN, CDR2 SYDVKM. Losses at the gene ends were 6 bases for V and 4 bases for J; bases not matched to a gene: 6. The CDR3 totals 15 residues.